This entry is about one T cell receptor beta chain. The antigen it binds to is not known. One base away there is no much larger clone; base qualities are not given. These data are taken from a study of radiotherapy plus CTLA-4 blockade in lung cancer (dated by TCRdb to the late 2010s). Regarding the complete study: Objective responses were observed in about a sixth of enrolled patients, and disease control was achieved in approximately 29%.

Libraries were prepared through the immunoSEQ multiplex PCR assay. TCRdb limited this immuneACCESS table to in-frame rearrangements with V and J called. A share of clones is missing; checked studies link under half to unresolved V genes, and the rest is unexplained. Here the sample has over 95,000 clones; around 74% occur a single time. About 3% of the sample is taken by the ten largest. There are 14 amino acids in the CDR3, from cysteine to phenylalanine inclusive. Only the CDR3 region is kept as DNA, spanning 42 bases read in frame from base 1. V and J are truncated by 5 bases and 0 bases respectively, leaving an intervening sequence of 8 bases. Taken from the germline V gene (reference sequence), the CDR1 and CDR2 loops are LNHDA and SQIVND. The study at large found these results: After treatment with radiotherapy and ipilimumab, TCR clones that came from tumors expanded in the peripheral blood. The strongest predictors of response were reported to be early dynamic shifts in blood T cell clones along with a rise in serum interferon-beta following radiation.

The study tested focal radiation therapy combined with CTLA-4 blockade (ipilimumab) in patients with chemo-refractory metastatic non-small-cell lung cancer. Material: peripheral blood, obtained from a patient treated with radiotherapy plus ipilimumab. The rearranged segments are TRBV19 and TRBJ1-5; the D segment cannot be called with confidence. The receptor comes from a human donor with non-small cell lung cancer who had a partial response to radiotherapy plus ipilimumab. Some clones in this sample may be carry-over from other donors' samples. The CDR3: CASSEQASNQPQHF. The nucleotide sequence reads as follows: TGTGCCAGTAGTGAGCAGGCTAGCAATCAGCCCCAGCATTTT. Full variable domain (CDR3 extended with the reference TRBV19 and TRBJ1-5 proteins): DGGITQSPKYLFRKEGQNVTLSCEQNLNHDAMYWYRQDPGQGLRLIYYSQIVNDFQKGDIAEGYSVSREKKESFPLTVTSAQKNPTAFYLCASSEQASNQPQHFGDGTRLSIL.